This T cell receptor beta chain was profiled in a study of cytomegalovirus exposure and HLA in healthy donors. General study points: Reportedly, diagnosis of cytomegalovirus status by the classifier showed high specificity and sensitivity. Trimming of TCR beta V- and J-genes showed a link, identified in a later analysis, to a missense DCLRE1C variant. In an earlier analysis, most TCR beta V segments were productive about 90% or about 30% of the time. Presence/absence analyses assumed roughly uniform sequencing depth across donors, which may not hold.

The PCR contained 60 Vbeta and 13 Jbeta primers. Measured with immunoSEQ multiplex PCR; TCRdb has only the in-frame clones, and not every one. The sample contains approximately 97,000 clones, 73% of which appear only once. In this sample, this clone turned up a few times. Its matching antigen is unknown. This CDR3 spans 13 amino acids. V lost 4 bases to trimming and J lost 1 base, with 8 bases between them. In germline, CDR1 is SEHNR, CDR2 FQNEAQ (reference sequence). The chain joins TRBV7-9 to TRBJ2-7; D gene uncertain. The source of this sequence is a man in his forties in good health and CMV-seronegative. Specimen: PBMCs. This chain's CDR3 is CASSSYRSYEQYF. The CDR3 bases are TGTGCCAGCAGCTCCTACAGATCCTACGAGCAGTACTTC. The variable domain in full, with the rest retrieved from reference TRBV7-9 and TRBJ2-7, is DTGVSQNPRHKITKRGQNVTFRCDPISEHNRLYWYRQTLGQGPEFLTYFQNEAQLEKSRLLSDRFSAERPKGSFSTLEIQRTEQGDSAMYLCASSSYRSYEQYFGPGTRLTVT.